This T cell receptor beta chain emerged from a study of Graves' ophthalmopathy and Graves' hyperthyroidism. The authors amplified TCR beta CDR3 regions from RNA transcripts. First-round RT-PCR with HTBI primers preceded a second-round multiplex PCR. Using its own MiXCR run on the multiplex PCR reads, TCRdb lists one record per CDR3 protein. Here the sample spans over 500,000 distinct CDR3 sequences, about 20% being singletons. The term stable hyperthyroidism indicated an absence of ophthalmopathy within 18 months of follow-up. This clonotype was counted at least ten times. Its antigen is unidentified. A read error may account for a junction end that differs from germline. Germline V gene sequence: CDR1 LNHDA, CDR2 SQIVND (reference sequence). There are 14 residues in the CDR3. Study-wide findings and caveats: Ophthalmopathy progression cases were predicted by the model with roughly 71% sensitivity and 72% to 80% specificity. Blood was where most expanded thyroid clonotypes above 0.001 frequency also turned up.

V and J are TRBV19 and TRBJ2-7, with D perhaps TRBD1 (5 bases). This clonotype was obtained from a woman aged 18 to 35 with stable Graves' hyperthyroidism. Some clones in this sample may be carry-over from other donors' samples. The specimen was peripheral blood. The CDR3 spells CASSMGRGIYEQYF. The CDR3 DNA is TGCGCCAGTAGTATGGGGCGCGGAATCTACGAGCAGTACTTC. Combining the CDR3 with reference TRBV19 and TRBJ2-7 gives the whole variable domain DGGITQSPKYLFRKEGQNVTLSCEQNLNHDAMYWYRQDPGQGLRLIYYSQIVNDFQKGDIAEGYSVSREKKESFPLTVTSAQKNPTAFYLCASSMGRGIYEQYFGPGTRLTVT.